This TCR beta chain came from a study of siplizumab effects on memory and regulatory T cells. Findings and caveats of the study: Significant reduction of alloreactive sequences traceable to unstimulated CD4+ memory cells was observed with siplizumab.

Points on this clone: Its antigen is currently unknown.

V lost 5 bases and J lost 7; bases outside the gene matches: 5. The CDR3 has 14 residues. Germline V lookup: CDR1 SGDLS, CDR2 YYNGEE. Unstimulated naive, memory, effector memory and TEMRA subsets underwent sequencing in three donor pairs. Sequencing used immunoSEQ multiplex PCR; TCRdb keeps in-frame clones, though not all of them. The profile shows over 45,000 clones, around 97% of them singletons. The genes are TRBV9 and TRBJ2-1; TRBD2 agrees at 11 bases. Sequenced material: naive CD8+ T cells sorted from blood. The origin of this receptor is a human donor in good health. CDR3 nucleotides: TGTGCCAGCAGTCCGGGACTAGCGGAAAATGAGCAGTTCTTC. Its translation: CASSPGLAENEQFF.